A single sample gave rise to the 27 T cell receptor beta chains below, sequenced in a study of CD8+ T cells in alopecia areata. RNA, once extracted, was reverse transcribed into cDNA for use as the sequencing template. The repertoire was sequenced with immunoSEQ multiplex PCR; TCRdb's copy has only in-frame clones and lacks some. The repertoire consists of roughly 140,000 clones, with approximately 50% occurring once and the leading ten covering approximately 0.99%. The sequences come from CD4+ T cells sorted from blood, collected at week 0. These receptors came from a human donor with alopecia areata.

CDR3 residues: CAPGGGASTDTQYF. DNA for the CDR3: TGTGCCCCAGGGGGGGGAGCCAGCACAGATACGCAGTATTTT. The V gene is TRBV10-3, the J gene TRBJ2-3; D may be TRBD1 or TRBD2 (7 bases each). In germline, CDR1 is ENHRY, CDR2 SYGVKD. The CDR3 totals 14 residues. The germline V and J ends were trimmed by 11 bases and 0 bases, with 15 bases remaining between them.

CDR3 sequence reads: CASSLGHSGPSSYEQYF. The CDR3 DNA reads as TGCGCCAGCAGCTTGGGACACTCAGGCCCAAGCTCCTACGAGCAGTACTTC. V gene TRBV5-1 combines with J gene TRBJ2-7; D remains unclear. The CDR3 runs 17 residues. Per germline, CDR1 SGHRS and CDR2 YFSETQ. Trimming pared 0 bases from V and 0 bases from J, leaving 16 bases between. Full variable domain (missing parts from reference TRBV5-1 and TRBJ2-7): KAGVTQTPRYLIKTRGQQVTLSCSPISGHRSVSWYQQTPGQGLQFLFEYFSETQRNKGNFPGRFSGRQFSNSRSEMNVSTLELGDSALYLCASSLGHSGPSSYEQYFGPGTRLTVT.

The CDR3 loop is CASSMEGRWGETQYF. In DNA form, the CDR3 reads TGCGCCAGCAGCATGGAAGGACGCTGGGGGGAGACCCAGTACTTC. The rearrangement uses TRBV5-1 and TRBJ2-5; D tentatively fits TRBD1 or TRBD2 (5 bases each). The CDR3 has 15 residues. Deletions cut 4 bases from V and 5 bases from J, with 18 bases between. Germline CDR1 SGHRS, CDR2 YFSETQ.

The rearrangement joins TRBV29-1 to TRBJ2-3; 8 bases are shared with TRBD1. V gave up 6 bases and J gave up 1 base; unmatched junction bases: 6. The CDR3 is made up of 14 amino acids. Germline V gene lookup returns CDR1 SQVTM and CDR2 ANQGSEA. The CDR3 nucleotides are TGCAGCGTAACCGAGACAGGGGGCACAGATACGCAGTATTTT. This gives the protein CSVTETGGTDTQYF.

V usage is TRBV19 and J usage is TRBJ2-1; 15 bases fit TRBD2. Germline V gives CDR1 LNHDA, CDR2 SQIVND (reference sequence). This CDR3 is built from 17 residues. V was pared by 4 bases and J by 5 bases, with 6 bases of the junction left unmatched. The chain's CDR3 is CASSTWTSGRAHNEQFF. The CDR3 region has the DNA TGTGCCAGTAGTACCTGGACTAGCGGGAGGGCCCACAATGAGCAGTTCTTC.

The CDR3 sequence is CASSQGTRGNYGYTF. CDR3 coding DNA: TGTGCCAGCAGCCAAGGCACGCGGGGGAACTATGGCTACACCTTC. The chain combines TRBV14 with TRBJ1-2, with D possibly being TRBD1 (5 bases). CDR1 and CDR2 from the germline V gene are SGHDN and FVKESK. V dropped 1 base and J dropped 2 bases, with 11 bases sitting between them. CDR3 length: 15 residues. The full variable domain, with the rest looked up from reference TRBV14 and TRBJ1-2, is EAGVTQFPSHSVIEKGQTVTLRCDPISGHDNLYWYRRVMGKEIKFLLHFVKESKQDESGMPNNRFLAERTGGTYSTLKVQPAELEDSGVYFCASSQGTRGNYGYTFGSGTRLTVV.

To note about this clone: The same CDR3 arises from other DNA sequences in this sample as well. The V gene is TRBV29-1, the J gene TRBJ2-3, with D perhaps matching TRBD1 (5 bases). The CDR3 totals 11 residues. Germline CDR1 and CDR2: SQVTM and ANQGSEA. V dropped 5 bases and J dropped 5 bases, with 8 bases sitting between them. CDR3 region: CSVRRGDTQYF. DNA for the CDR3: TGCAGCGTTCGAAGGGGAGATACGCAGTATTTT.

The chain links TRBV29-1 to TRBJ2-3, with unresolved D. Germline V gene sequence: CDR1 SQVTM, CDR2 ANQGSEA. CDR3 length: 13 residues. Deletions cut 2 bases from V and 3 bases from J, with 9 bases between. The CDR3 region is CSVEKPGTDTQYF. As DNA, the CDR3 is TGCAGCGTTGAAAAACCCGGGACAGATACGCAGTATTTT.

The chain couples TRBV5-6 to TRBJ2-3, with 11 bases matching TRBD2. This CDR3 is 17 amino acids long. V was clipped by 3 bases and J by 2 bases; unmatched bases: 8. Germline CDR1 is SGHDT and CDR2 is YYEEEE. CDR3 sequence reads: CASSSVTSGVLTDTQYF. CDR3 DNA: TGTGCCAGCAGCTCCGTGACTAGCGGGGTTCTCACAGATACGCAGTATTTT.

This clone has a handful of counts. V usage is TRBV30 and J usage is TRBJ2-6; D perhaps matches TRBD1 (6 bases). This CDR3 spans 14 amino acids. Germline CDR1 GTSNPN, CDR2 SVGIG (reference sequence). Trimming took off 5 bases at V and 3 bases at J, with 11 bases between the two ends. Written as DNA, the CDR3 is TGTGCCTGGGGACCAGGGGATGGGGCCAACGTCCTGACTTTC. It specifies CAWGPGDGANVLTF.

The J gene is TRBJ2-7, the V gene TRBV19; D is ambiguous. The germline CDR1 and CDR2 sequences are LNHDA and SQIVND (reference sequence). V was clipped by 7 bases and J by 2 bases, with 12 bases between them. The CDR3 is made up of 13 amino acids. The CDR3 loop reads CASKSDGAYEQYF. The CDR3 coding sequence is TGTGCCAGTAAGTCCGACGGAGCCTACGAGCAGTACTTC.

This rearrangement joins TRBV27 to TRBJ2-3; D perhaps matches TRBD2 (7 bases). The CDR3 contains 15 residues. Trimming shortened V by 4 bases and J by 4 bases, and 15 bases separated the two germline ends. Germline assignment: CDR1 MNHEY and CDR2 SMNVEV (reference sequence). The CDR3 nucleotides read TGTGCCAGCAGTTCAAGGGGGGGGGCCTCAGATACGCAGTATTTT. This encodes CASSSRGGASDTQYF.

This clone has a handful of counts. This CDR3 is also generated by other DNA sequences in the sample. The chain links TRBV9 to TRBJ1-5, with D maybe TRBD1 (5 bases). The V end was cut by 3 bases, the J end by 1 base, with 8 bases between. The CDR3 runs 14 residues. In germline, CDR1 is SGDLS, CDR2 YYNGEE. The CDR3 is CASSAGHSNQPQHF. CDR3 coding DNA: TGTGCCAGCAGCGCCGGACACAGCAATCAGCCCCAGCATTTT.

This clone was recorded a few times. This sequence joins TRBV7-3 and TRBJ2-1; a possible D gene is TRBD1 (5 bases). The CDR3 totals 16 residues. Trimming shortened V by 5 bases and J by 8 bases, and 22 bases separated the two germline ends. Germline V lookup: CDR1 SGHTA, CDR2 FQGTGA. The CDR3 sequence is CASSPIGNPQQDEQFF. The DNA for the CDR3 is TGTGCCAGCAGCCCAATAGGGAACCCCCAACAGGATGAGCAGTTCTTC.

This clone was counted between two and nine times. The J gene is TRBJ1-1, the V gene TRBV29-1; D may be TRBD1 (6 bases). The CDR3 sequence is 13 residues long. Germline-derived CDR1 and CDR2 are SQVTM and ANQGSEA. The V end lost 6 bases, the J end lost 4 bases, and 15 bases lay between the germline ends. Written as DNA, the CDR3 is TGCAGCGTCCCGGGGAGGGGGGGCACTGAAGCTTTCTTT. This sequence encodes CSVPGRGGTEAFF.

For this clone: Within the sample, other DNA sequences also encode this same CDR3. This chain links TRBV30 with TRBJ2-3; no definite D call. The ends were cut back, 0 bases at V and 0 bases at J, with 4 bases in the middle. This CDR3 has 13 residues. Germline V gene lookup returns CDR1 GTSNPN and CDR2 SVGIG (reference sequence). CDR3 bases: TGTGCCTGGAGTGTACGAAGCACAGATACGCAGTATTTT. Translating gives CAWSVRSTDTQYF.

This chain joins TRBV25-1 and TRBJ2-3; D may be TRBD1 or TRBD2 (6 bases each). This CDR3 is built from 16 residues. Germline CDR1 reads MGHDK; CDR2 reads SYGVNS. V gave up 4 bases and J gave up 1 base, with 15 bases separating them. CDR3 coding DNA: TGTGCCAGCAGTGGGGGCCGGGGGCGCGGCACAGATACGCAGTATTTT. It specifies CASSGGRGRGTDTQYF.

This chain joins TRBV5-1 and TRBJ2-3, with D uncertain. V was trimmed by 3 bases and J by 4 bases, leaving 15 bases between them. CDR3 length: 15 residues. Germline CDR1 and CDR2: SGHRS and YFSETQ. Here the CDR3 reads CASSSDLPLADTQYF. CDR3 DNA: TGCGCCAGCAGCTCGGACCTCCCGCTGGCAGATACGCAGTATTTT.

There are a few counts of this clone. This chain's CDR3 is CSVEPQEPRTDTQYF. CDR3 bases: TGCAGCGTTGAACCCCAGGAACCACGCACAGATACGCAGTATTTT. The V and J genes are TRBV29-1 and TRBJ2-3; D uncertain. The CDR3 sequence is 15 residues long. The V end was cut by 2 bases, the J end by 1 base, with 13 bases between. The germline V gene encodes CDR1 SQVTM and CDR2 ANQGSEA.

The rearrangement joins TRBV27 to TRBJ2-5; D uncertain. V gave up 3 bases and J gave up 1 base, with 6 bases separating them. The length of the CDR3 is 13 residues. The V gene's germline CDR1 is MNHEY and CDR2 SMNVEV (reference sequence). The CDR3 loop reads CASSLQVQETQYF. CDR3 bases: TGTGCCAGCAGTTTGCAGGTCCAAGAGACCCAGTACTTC.

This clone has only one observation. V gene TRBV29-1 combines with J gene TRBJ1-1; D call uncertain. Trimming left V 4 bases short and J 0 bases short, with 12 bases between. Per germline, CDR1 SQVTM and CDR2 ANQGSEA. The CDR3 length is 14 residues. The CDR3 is CSVVFDNMNTEAFF. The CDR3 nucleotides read TGCAGCGTTGTGTTCGACAATATGAACACTGAAGCTTTCTTT.

Here the CDR3 reads CASSRTFATHYEQYF. The CDR3 bases are TGTGCCAGCAGCCGGACTTTTGCGACCCATTACGAGCAGTACTTC. V gene TRBV9 combines with J gene TRBJ2-7; D is possibly TRBD2 (5 bases). CDR3 length equals 15 residues. Germline CDR1 and CDR2: SGDLS and YYNGEE. Between the trimmed V and J ends, which lost 4 bases and 4 bases, there was a span of 18 bases.

CDR3 protein: CASSLYREDIQYF. DNA of the CDR3: TGTGCCAGCAGCTTATACAGGGAAGACATTCAGTACTTC. The chain joins TRBV7-2 to TRBJ2-4, with D tentatively TRBD1 (6 bases). The CDR3 has 13 amino acids. V lost 2 bases, J lost 8 bases, and 10 bases lay in between. The germline V gene has CDR1 SGHTA and CDR2 FQGNSA.

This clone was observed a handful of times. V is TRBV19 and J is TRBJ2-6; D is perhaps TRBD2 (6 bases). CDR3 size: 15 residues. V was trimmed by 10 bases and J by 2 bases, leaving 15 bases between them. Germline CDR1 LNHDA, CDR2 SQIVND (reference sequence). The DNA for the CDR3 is TGTGCCACCTCCCCGGAGGGAGCTGGGGCCAACGTCCTGACTTTC. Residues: CATSPEGAGANVLTF.

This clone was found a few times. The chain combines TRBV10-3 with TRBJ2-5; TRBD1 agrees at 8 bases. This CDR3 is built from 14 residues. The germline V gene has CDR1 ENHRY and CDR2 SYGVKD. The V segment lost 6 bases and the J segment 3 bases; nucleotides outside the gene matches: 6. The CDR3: CAIRGETGEETQYF. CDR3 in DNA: TGTGCCATCAGGGGGGAGACAGGGGAAGAGACCCAGTACTTC.

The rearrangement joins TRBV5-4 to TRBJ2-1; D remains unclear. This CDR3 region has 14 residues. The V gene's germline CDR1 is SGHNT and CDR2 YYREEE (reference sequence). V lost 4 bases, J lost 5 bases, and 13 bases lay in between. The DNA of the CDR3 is TGTGCCAGCAGCCAGAAAGGGTTAAACAATGAGCAGTTCTTC. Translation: CASSQKGLNNEQFF.

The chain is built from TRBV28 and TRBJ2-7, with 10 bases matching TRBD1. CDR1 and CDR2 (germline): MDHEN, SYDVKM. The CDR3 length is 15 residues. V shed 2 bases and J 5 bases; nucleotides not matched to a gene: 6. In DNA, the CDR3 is TGTGCCAGCAGTTTAATGGGACAGGGGTACCACGAGCAGTACTTC. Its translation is CASSLMGQGYHEQYF.